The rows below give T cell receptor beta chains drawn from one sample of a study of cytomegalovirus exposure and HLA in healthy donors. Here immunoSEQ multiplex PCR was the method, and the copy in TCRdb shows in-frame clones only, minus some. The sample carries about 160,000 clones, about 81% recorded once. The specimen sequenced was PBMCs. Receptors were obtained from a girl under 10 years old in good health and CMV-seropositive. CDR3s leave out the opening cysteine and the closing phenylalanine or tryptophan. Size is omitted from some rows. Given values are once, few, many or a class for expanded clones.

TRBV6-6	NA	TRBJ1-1	ASRSQGDGTEAF
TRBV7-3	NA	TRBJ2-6	ASRQPPGANVLT
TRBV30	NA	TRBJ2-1	AWSVQTSGYNEQF
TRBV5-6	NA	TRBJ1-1	ASSLVGRVEKTEAF
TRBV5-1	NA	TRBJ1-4	ASSLLSGVGEKLF
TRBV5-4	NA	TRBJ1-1	ASSAKDSTEAF
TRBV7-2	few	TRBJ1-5	ASSHWDNSNQPQH
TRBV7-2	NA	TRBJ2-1	ASRGSGISYNEQF
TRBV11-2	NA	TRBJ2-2	ASSLVGQGRTGELF
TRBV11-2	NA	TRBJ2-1	ASSLLAGPIYNEQF
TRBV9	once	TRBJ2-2	ASSREGSNTGELF
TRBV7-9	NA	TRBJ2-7	ASSLALAYEQY
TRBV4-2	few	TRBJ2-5	ASSQLNRGVETQY
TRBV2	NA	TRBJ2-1	ASRGALRQF
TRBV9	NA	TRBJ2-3	ASSVKGGFTDTQY
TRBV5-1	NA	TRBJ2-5	ASSSGLAGGGETQY
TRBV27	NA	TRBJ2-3	ASSPGTSGRIDTQY
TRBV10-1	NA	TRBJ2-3	ASSEMRGSDTQY
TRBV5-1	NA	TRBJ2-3	ASSANLGGPTDTQY
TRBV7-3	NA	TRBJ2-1	ASSLRVAGANEQF
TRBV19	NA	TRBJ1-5	ASSLQADWDQPQH
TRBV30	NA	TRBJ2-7	AWSVLADTLY
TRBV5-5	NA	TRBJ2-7	ASRRRQGATKAGLLYEQY
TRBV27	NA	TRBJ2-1	ASSQSGRADNEQF
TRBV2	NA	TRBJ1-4	ASNRDPNEKLF
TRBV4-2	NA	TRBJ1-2	ASSQPWGPGQEVRRGGYT
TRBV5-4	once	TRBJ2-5	ASSLGGTAQETQY
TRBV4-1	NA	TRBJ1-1	ASSQVTGAGTEAF
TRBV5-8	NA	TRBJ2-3	ASSSGQGDTDTQY
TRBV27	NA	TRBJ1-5	ASSLRGAGQPQH
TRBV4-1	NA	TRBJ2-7	ASSHSGLAGALRYEQY
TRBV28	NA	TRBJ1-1	ASRATGGEAF
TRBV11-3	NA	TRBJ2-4	ASSPGLGGKNIQY
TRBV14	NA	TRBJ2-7	ASSRGFSYEQY